The clone carrying this TCR beta chain was observed a few times. A second PCR, run for about 6 to 11 cycles, used a sample-barcoded 5' primer plus a J-beta primer mix. TCRdb processed the 5' RACE reads anew with MiXCR; each CDR3 protein has one entry. Of approximately 360,000 distinct CDR3 sequences in the sample, roughly half were seen once. This specimen comes from a study of blood T cells in healthy people across ages. Overall study context: With template switching, about one barcoded beta molecule was captured per two T cells.

Samples had at least 6.5 million PBMCs isolated from them. The CDR3 consists of 14 residues. The V end was cut by 5 bases, the J end by 8 bases, with 16 bases between. Germline CDR1 is MNHEY and CDR2 is SVGEGT. Sequenced sample: blood. The chain recombines TRBV6-2 or TRBV6-3 with TRBJ2-1, with D uncertain. This clonotype was obtained from a man aged 55 to 70 in good health. The CDR3 DNA is TGTGCCAGCAGTCCCTTGACCCCACGCGATGAGCAGTTCTTC. It specifies CASSPLTPRDEQFF.